This is a list of T cell receptor beta chains from one sample in a study of cytomegalovirus exposure and HLA in healthy donors. The protocol was immunoSEQ multiplex PCR, while the TCRdb copy is restricted to in-frame clones and leaves out a portion. The table has around 220,000 clones, under 80% seen once. Sample: PBMCs. These receptors were taken from a woman aged 25 to 45 in good health and CMV-seronegative. The CDR3 runs from the conserved cysteine through the conserved F or W. The D gene is left open where the match is weak. Only some rows state a clone size, as once, few, many or a class for expanded clones.

J,V,size,D,DNA,CDR3
TRBJ2-1,TRBV6-1,few,NA,TGTGCCAGCAGTGAATATAGGGGCTCCTACAATGAGCAGTTCTTC,CASSEYRGSYNEQFF
TRBJ2-1,TRBV7-3,NA,TRBD2,TGTGCCAGCAGCACCCTAGCGGGCCTGTACAATGAGCAGTTCTTC,CASSTLAGLYNEQFF
TRBJ2-5,TRBV29-1,NA,NA,TGCAGCGTTGAAAGAGACCAAGAGACCCAGTACTTC,CSVERDQETQYF
TRBJ2-7,TRBV6-1,NA,NA,TGTGCCAGCAGTTATGCGGGTGGATATGAGCAGTACTTC,CASSYAGGYEQYF
TRBJ2-7,TRBV19,NA,NA,TGTGCCAGTAGTACGCGACCCCGGGACGGGAGATACGAGCAGTACTTC,CASSTRPRDGRYEQYF
TRBJ2-5,TRBV5-1,NA,NA,TGCGCCAGCAGCTTTGGCACAAATGGTGACCAGTACTTC,CASSFGTNGDQYF
TRBJ1-1,TRBV7-3,NA,NA,TGTGCCAGCAGCTTCCGCGGGGGAGCAACTGAAGCTTTCTTT,CASSFRGGATEAFF
TRBJ2-7,TRBV5-1,NA,NA,TGCGCCAGCAGCCCTTCCCCAGGGGACAATGACGAGCAGTACTTC,CASSPSPGDNDEQYF
TRBJ1-5,TRBV19,NA,NA,TGTGCCAGTGGTACGGGGGGCAATCAGCCCCAGCATTTT,CASGTGGNQPQHF
TRBJ1-6,TRBV21-1,NA,NA,TGTGCCAGCAGCAAACTGTGCACGGGACAGGGGGCGAATTATAATTCACCCCTCCACTTT,CASSKLCTGQGANYNSPLHF
TRBJ2-3,TRBV6-6,few,NA,TGTGCCAGCAGTTATAGCTCAGATACGCAGTATTTT,CASSYSSDTQYF
TRBJ2-2,TRBV7-9,few,TRBD2,TGTTCCAGCAGCTTACTAGCGGGAGCCAACACCGGGGAGCTGTTTTTT,CSSSLLAGANTGELFF
TRBJ1-2,TRBV6-1,few,NA,TGTGCCAGCAGACAAACAACTCCAGGGGACGGCTACACCTTC,CASRQTTPGDGYTF
TRBJ2-3,TRBV4-2,few,TRBD2,TGTGCCAGCAGCCCGCTCGCCGGGGGGGCCGCCACAGATACGCAGTATTTT,CASSPLAGGAATDTQYF
TRBJ2-6,TRBV4-2,few,NA,TGTGCCAGCAGCCAAGACCCGACAGACTGGTACTCTGGGGCCAACGTCCTGACTTTC,CASSQDPTDWYSGANVLTF
TRBJ1-4,TRBV11-2,NA,TRBD1,TGTGCCAGCAGGCATCCCGGGACAGTGGATAAAAAACTGTTTTTT,CASRHPGTVDKKLFF
TRBJ2-5,TRBV18,NA,NA,TGTGCCAGCTCACCACCGGAGGCAAGGCTGAGCGAGACCCAGTACTTC,CASSPPEARLSETQYF
TRBJ1-3,TRBV4-1,NA,TRBD1,TGCGCCAGCAGCCAAGGGTGGACAGGGGTCTCTGGAAACACCATATATTTT,CASSQGWTGVSGNTIYF
TRBJ2-5,TRBV19,NA,TRBD1,TGTGCCACCTGCGAAGGGACAGGGTCAGAGACCCAGTACTTC,CATCEGTGSETQYF
TRBJ1-1,TRBV7-2,NA,TRBD1,TGTGCCAGCAGCTTCGGGACAGTGAACACTGAAGCTTTCTTT,CASSFGTVNTEAFF
TRBJ2-1,TRBV7-7,once,NA,TGTGCTAGCAGCTTAGGACAAGCAAATTACAATGAGCAGTTCTTC,CASSLGQANYNEQFF
TRBJ2-7,TRBV7-9,few,NA,TGTGCCAGCAGCTTAGCGGGGGGCGAGCAGTACTTC,CASSLAGGEQYF
TRBJ2-7,TRBV2,NA,TRBD2,TGTGCCAGCAGTGTGAATTGGTCCAGCGGGACGTCAACCTACGAGCAGTACTTC,CASSVNWSSGTSTYEQYF
TRBJ1-5,TRBV19,NA,TRBD1,TGTGCCAGTAGTCAGGGGGCTGATCAGCCCCAGCATTTT,CASSQGADQPQHF
TRBJ2-1,TRBV30,few,NA,TGTGCCTGGAGTCGGGGGAAGGATGTCGATGAGCAGTTCTTC,CAWSRGKDVDEQFF
TRBJ2-1,TRBV7-6,NA,TRBD2,TGTGCTAGCAGCTTAGTCCTAGCGGGAGATTGGAATGAGCAGTTCTTC,CASSLVLAGDWNEQFF
TRBJ2-3,TRBV6-6,NA,TRBD2,TGTGCCAGCAGCACGCGTGGTAGCGGGAGGAATACGCAGTATTTT,CASSTRGSGRNTQYF
TRBJ2-5,TRBV5-8,NA,TRBD2,TGTGCCAGCAGCTCGGGACTAGCGGGGGGACCGTACCAAGAGACCCAGTACTTC,CASSSGLAGGPYQETQYF
TRBJ2-7,TRBV19,NA,TRBD2,TGTGCCAGTAGTAGTTTAGCGGGAGCCTACGAGCAGTACTTC,CASSSLAGAYEQYF
TRBJ2-7,TRBV27,once,TRBD1,TGTGCCAGCAGCGGGACAGGGGTCTACGAGCAGTACTTC,CASSGTGVYEQYF
TRBJ2-1,TRBV5-5,once,TRBD1,TGTGCCAGCCCGTTACAGGGGGGCGGTGAGCAGTTCTTC,CASPLQGGGEQFF
TRBJ2-2,TRBV5-5,NA,TRBD2,TGTGCCAGCAGCCAAAATCAACTAGCGGGACTCACCGGGGAGCTGTTTTTT,CASSQNQLAGLTGELFF
TRBJ1-2,TRBV6-5,NA,NA,TGTGCCAGCAGTTATGTGGAGGGCTACACCTTC,CASSYVEGYTF
TRBJ1-5,TRBV7-9,NA,NA,TGTTCCAGCAGCTCCTCCCAACTGCAACCCCAGCATTTT,CSSSSSQLQPQHF
TRBJ2-1,TRBV5-8,NA,NA,TGTGCCAGCAGCTTAGGGAGTACGACCTACAATGAGCAGTTCTTC,CASSLGSTTYNEQFF
TRBJ2-1,TRBV5-8,NA,NA,TGTGCCAGCAGCTTGATCCTAGTAGTAAACAATGAGCAGTTCTTC,CASSLILVVNNEQFF
TRBJ2-7,TRBV18,NA,TRBD1,TGTGCCAGCTCACCACCGTCGGACAGGGGATCCTACGAGCAGTACTTC,CASSPPSDRGSYEQYF
TRBJ2-7,TRBV6-1,NA,TRBD1,TGTGCCAGCAGAAACGGACAGGGAAACGAGCAGTACTTC,CASRNGQGNEQYF
TRBJ2-1,TRBV27,NA,TRBD1,TGTGCCAGCAGTCCTAGGACAGGGTACAATGAGCAGTTCTTC,CASSPRTGYNEQFF
TRBJ2-2,TRBV9,NA,NA,TGTGCCAGCAGCCCCGAACTTCAGAACACCGGGGAGCTGTTTTTT,CASSPELQNTGELFF
TRBJ1-1,TRBV6-5,NA,TRBD1,TGTGCCAGCATTTTGCCGGACAGGCCTCGGAGAGCTTTCTTT,CASILPDRPRRAFF
TRBJ1-4,TRBV5-8,NA,NA,TGTGCCAGCAGCCACAGGGACCTTAATGAAAAACTGTTTTTT,CASSHRDLNEKLFF
TRBJ2-1,TRBV30,NA,NA,TGTGCCTGCAGAAAACGGGGGAGCTCCTACAATGAGCAGTTCTTC,CACRKRGSSYNEQFF
TRBJ1-1,TRBV30,NA,NA,TGTGCCTGGAGTGCCCAACAGAACACTGAAACTTTCTTT,CAWSAQQNTETFF
TRBJ2-1,TRBV7-2,NA,NA,TGTGCCAGCAGCTTAGACTCCTCACAGGGTGAGCAGTTCTTC,CASSLDSSQGEQFF
TRBJ1-6,TRBV6-1,NA,TRBD1,TGTGCCAGCGGGTGGCCCGGGACAGGCAATTCACCCCTCCACTTT,CASGWPGTGNSPLHF
TRBJ1-3,TRBV21-1,NA,NA,NA,CASSPPYICSGNTIYF
TRBJ2-1,TRBV6-5,NA,TRBD2,TGTGCCAGCAGTAGTAGCGGGGGGAATGAGCAGTTCTTC,CASSSSGGNEQFF
TRBJ2-7,TRBV30,once,NA,TGTGCCTGGAGTGTCGTTTTGAGGACAGATTTCTCCTACGAGCAGTACTTC,CAWSVVLRTDFSYEQYF
TRBJ2-1,TRBV6-6,few,TRBD2,TGCGCCAGTAAGGGAGGGCAACACAATGAGCAGTTCTTC,CASKGGQHNEQFF
TRBJ1-2,TRBV5-1,NA,NA,TGCGCCAGCAGCTTGGCCGGCAGGGTAGGTGGCTACACCTTC,CASSLAGRVGGYTF
TRBJ2-5,TRBV6-5,NA,TRBD1,TGTGCCAGCAGTTCGGACAGGGACTACCAAGAGACCCAGTACTTC,CASSSDRDYQETQYF
TRBJ1-5,TRBV30,NA,NA,TGTGCCTGGAGTGTACAGGGTTGGGATCAGCCCCAGCATTTT,CAWSVQGWDQPQHF